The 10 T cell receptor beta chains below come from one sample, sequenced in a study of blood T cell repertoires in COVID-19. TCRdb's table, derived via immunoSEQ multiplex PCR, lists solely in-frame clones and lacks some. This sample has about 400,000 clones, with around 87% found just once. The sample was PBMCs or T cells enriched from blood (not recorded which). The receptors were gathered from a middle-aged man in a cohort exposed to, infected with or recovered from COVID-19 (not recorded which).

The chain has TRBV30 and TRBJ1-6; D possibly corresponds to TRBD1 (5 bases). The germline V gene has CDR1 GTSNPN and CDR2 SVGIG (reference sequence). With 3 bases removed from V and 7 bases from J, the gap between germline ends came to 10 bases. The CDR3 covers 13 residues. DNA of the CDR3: TGTGCCTGGAGCCCAGACAGCAATTCACCCCTCCACTTT. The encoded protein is CAWSPDSNSPLHF. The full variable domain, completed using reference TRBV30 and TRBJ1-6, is SQTIHQWPATLVQPVGSPLSLECTVEGTSNPNLYWYRQAAGRGLQLLFYSVGIGQISSEVPQNLSASRPQDRQFILSSKKLLLSDSGFYLCAWSPDSNSPLHFGNGTRLTVT.

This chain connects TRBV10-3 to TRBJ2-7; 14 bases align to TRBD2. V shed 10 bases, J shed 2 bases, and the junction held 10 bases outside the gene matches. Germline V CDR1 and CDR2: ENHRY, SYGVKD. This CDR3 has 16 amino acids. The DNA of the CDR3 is TGTGCCACCCAGACCGGACTAGCGGGAGGAACCTACGAGCAGTACTTC. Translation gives CATQTGLAGGTYEQYF.

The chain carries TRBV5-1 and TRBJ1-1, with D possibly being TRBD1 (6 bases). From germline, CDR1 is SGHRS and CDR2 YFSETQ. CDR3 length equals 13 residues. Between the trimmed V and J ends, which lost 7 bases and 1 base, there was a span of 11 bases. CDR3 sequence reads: CASYKGENTEAFF. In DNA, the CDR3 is TGCGCCAGCTATAAGGGGGAGAACACTGAAGCTTTCTTT.

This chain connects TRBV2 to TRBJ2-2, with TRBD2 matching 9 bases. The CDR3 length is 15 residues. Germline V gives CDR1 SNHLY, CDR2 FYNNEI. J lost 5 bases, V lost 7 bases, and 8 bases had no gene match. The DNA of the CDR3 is TGTGCCAGCAAAGTCAGCGGGAGGAATACCGGGGAGCTGTTTTTT. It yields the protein CASKVSGRNTGELFF.

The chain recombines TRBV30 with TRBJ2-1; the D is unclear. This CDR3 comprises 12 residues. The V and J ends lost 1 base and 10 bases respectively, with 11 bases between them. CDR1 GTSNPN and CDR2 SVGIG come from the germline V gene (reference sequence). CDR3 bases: TGTGCCTGGAGTGGGTTTGGCGGAGAGCAGTTCTTC. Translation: CAWSGFGGEQFF.

CDR3 coding DNA: TGTGCCAGCAGCTTGTTGGGACAGGGGGACACCGGGGAGCTGTTTTTT. This gives the protein CASSLLGQGDTGELFF. The V call is TRBV5-6, the J call TRBJ2-2; 11 nucleotides agree with TRBD1. This CDR3 is built from 16 residues. Germline V gene data show CDR1 as SGHDT and CDR2 as YYEEEE. J gave up 3 bases and V 1 base, and 2 bases lay outside the gene matches.

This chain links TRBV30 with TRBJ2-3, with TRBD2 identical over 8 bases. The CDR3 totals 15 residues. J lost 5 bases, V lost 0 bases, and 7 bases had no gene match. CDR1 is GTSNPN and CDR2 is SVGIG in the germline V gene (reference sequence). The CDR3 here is CAWSVGGLEVDTQYF. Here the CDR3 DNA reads TGTGCCTGGAGTGTAGGGGGACTAGAAGTAGATACGCAGTATTTT.

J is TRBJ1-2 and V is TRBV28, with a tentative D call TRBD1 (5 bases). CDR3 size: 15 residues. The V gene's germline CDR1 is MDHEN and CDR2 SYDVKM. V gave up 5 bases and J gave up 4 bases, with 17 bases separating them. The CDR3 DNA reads TGTGCCAGCAGTCTAGGGACGGGAGTGTCCTATGGCTACACCTTC. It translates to CASSLGTGVSYGYTF.

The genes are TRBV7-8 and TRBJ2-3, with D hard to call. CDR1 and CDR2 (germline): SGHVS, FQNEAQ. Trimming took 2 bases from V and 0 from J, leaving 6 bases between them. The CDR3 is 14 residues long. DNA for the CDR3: TGTGCCAGCAGCTTAAGCTCCAGCACAGATACGCAGTATTTT. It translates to CASSLSSSTDTQYF.

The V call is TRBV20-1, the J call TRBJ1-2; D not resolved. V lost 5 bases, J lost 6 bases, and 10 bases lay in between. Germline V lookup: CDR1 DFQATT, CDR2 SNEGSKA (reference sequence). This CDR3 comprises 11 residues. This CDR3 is CSASDWDGYTF. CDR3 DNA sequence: TGCAGTGCTTCAGACTGGGATGGCTACACCTTC.